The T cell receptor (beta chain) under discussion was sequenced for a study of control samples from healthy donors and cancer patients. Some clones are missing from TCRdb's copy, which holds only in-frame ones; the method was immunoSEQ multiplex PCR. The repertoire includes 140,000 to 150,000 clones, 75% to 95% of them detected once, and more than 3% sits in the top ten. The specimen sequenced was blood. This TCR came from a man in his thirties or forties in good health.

CDR3 nucleotide sequence: TGTGCCAGCAGTTTATCGGGGAGCTTCAATCAGCCCCAGCATTTT. It encodes CASSLSGSFNQPQHF. This chain connects TRBV27 to TRBJ1-5; no clear D. V lost 0 bases and J 3 bases, leaving 9 bases between the germline ends. CDR1 and CDR2 from the germline V gene are MNHEY and SMNVEV (reference sequence). The CDR3 totals 15 residues.